A selection of T cell receptor beta chains follows, all from one sample in a study of T cells in localized non-small cell lung cancer. Assay used: immunoSEQ multiplex PCR; TCRdb lists only in-frame clones, some missing. The sample lists about 41,000 clones; approximately 83% were seen once. Sequenced material: PBMCs, taken before any cancer treatment. These TCRs come from a man aged 40 to 70 with stage II lung adenocarcinoma. Each CDR3 is given without its conserved first and last residue. The order of the fields is V gene, D gene, CDR3 protein. The D gene is left open where the match is weak.

TRBV14 | TRBD1 | ASSLGQVGYT
TRBV2 | TRBD1 | ASVTDRNNQPQH
TRBV7-9 | NA | ASSYTDTQY
TRBV5-1 | NA | ASSLDGGAGTGELF
TRBV6-6 | NA | ASRDRVYNEQF
TRBV6-5 | NA | ASSRRPNTEAF
TRBV5-1 | TRBD2 | ASSSLAGRETQY
TRBV5-1 | NA | ASSLTVRDTQY
TRBV6-5 | TRBD1 | ASSSIRTGGVGTAF
TRBV2 | NA | ASSAERAIAKNIQY
TRBV27 | TRBD2 | ASSPIPLAGAIETQY
TRBV27 | NA | ASFPQGVPYNSPLH
TRBV7-3 | NA | ASSSRDSGNTIY
TRBV29-1 | NA | SVEIQGLDIQY
TRBV21-1 | NA | ASSVRDGRWTGANVLT
TRBV21-1 | NA | ASTHVRDRQY
TRBV11-2 | TRBD1 | ASSPTRGRTGAIETQY
TRBV7-6 | NA | ASSPSSAGPYEQY
TRBV29-1 | NA | SARDSFREQY